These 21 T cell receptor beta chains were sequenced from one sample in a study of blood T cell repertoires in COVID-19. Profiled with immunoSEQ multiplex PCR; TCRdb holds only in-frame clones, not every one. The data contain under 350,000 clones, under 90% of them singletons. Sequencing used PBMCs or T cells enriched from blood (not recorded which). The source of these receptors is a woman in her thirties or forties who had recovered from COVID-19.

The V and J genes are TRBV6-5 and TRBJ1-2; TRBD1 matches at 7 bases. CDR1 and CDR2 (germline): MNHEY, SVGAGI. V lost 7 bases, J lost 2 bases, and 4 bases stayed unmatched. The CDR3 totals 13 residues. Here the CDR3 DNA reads TGTGCCAGCAAAGGACAGGAGAACTATGGCTACACCTTC. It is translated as CASKGQENYGYTF.

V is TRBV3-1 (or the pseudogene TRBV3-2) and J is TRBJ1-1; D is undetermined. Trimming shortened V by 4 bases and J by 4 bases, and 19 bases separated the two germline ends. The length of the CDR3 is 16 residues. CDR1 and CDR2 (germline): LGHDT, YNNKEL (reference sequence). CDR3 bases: TGTGCCAGCAGCCCGCAAATCCCGGGAGGAGGCACTGAAGCTTTCTTT. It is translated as CASSPQIPGGGTEAFF.

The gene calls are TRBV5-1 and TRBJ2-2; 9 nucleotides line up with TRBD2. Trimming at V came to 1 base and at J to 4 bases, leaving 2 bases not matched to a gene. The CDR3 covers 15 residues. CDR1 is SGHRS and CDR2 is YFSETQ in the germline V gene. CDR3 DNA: TGCGCCAGCAGCTTGCTTAGCGGGAGCACCGGGGAGCTGTTTTTT. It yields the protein CASSLLSGSTGELFF. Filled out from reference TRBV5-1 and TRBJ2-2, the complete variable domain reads KAGVTQTPRYLIKTRGQQVTLSCSPISGHRSVSWYQQTPGQGLQFLFEYFSETQRNKGNFPGRFSGRQFSNSRSEMNVSTLELGDSALYLCASSLLSGSTGELFFGEGSRLTVL.

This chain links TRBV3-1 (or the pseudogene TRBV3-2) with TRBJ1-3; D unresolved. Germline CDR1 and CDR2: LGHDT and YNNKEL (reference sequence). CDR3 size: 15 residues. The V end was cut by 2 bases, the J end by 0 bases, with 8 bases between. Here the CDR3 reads CASSQISYSGNTIYF. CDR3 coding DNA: TGTGCCAGCAGCCAAATATCGTACTCTGGAAACACCATATATTTT.

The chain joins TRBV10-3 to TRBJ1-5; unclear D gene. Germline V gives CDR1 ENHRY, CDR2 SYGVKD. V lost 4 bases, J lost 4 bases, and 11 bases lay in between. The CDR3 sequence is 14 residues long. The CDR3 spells CAISAGGKNQPQHF. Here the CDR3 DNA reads TGTGCCATCAGTGCAGGAGGTAAAAATCAGCCCCAGCATTTT.

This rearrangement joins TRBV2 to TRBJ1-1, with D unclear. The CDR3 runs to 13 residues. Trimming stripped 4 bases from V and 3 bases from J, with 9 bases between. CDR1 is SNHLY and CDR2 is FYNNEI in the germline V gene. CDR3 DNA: TGTGCCAGCAGTGTAGGGAGCGACACTGAAGCTTTCTTT. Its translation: CASSVGSDTEAFF. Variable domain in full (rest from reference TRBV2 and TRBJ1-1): EPEVTQTPSHQVTQMGQEVILRCVPISNHLYFYWYRQILGQKVEFLVSFYNNEISEKSEIFDDQFSVERPDGSNFTLKIRSTKLEDSAMYFCASSVGSDTEAFFGQGTRLTVV.

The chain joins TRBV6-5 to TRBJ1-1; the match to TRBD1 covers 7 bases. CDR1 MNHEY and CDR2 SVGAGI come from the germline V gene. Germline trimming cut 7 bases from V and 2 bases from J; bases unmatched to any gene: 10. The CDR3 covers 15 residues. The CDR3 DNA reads TGTGCCAGCATCAAGGGGACAGCGAGTAACACTGAAGCTTTCTTT. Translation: CASIKGTASNTEAFF.

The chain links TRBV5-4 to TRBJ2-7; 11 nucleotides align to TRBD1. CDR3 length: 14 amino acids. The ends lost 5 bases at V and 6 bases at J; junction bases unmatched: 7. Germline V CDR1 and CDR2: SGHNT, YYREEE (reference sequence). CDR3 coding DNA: TGTGCCAGCAGGCCCGGGACAGGGGGTCGCGAGCAGTACTTC. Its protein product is CASRPGTGGREQYF.

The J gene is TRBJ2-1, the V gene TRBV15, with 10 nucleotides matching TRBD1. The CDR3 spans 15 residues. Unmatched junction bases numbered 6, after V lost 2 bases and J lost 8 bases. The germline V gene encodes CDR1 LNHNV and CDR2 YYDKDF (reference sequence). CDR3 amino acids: CATSRYLTGGDEQFF. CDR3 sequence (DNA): TGTGCCACCAGCAGATACCTGACAGGGGGCGATGAGCAGTTCTTC. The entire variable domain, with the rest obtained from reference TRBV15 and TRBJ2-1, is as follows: DAMVIQNPRYQVTQFGKPVTLSCSQTLNHNVMYWYQQKSSQAPKLLFHYYDKDFNNEADTPDNFQSRRPNTSFCFLDIRSPGLGDTAMYLCATSRYLTGGDEQFFGPGTRLTVL.

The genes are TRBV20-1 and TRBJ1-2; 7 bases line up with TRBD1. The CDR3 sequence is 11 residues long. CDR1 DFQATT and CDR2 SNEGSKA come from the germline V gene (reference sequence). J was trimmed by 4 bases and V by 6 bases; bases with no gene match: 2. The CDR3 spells CSAQGSYGYTF. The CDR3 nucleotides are TGCAGTGCACAGGGGTCCTATGGCTACACCTTC.

For the CDR3, the DNA is TGTGCCAGCAGCTACAGGGGCAGTGAAGCTTTCTTT. Its protein product is CASSYRGSEAFF. This chain joins TRBV7-2 and TRBJ1-1; TRBD1 agrees at 7 bases. Germline V gene lookup returns CDR1 SGHTA and CDR2 FQGNSA. There are 12 residues in the CDR3. The J segment lost 7 bases and the V segment lost 4 bases, leaving 3 bases of the junction unmatched.

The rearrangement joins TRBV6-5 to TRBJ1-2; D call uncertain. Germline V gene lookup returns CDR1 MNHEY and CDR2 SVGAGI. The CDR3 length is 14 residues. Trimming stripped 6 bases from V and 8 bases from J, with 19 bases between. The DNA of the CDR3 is TGTGCCAGCAGCTATTTCCCCCTAGTCGGGGGCTACACCTTC. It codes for CASSYFPLVGGYTF.

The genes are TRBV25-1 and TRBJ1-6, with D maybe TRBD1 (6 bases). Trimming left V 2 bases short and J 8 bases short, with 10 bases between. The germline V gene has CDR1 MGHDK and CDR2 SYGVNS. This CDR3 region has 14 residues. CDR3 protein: CASSEQGSDSPLHF. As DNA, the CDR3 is TGTGCCAGCAGTGAACAGGGGTCAGATTCACCCCTCCACTTT.

The CDR3 DNA follows: TGTGCCAGCAGCCGCACGGTGGGGAGCACTGAAGCTTTCTTT. This sequence encodes CASSRTVGSTEAFF. V gene TRBV7-6 combines with J gene TRBJ1-1; no clear D gene. Germline V gives CDR1 SGHVS, CDR2 FNYEAQ. The CDR3 is 14 residues long. V gave up 5 bases and J gave up 4 bases, with 14 bases separating them.

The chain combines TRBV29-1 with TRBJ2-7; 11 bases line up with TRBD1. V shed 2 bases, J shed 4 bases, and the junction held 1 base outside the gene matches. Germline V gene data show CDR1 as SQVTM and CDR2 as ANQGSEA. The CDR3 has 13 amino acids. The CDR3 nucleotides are TGCAGCGTTGAAAGGGACAGGGGGTACGAGCAGTACTTC. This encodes CSVERDRGYEQYF.

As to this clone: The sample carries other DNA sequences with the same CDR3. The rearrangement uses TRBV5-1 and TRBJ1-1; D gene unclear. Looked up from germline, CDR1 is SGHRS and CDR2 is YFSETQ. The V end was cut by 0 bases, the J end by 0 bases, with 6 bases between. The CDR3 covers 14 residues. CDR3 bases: TGCGCCAGCAGCTTGGATAGAATGAACACTGAAGCTTTCTTT. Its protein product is CASSLDRMNTEAFF.

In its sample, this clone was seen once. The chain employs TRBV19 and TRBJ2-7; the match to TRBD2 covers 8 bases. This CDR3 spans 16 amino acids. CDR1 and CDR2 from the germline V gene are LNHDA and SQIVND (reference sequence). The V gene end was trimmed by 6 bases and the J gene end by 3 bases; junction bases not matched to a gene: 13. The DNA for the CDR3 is TGTGCCAGTAGGGTATCCGGGACTAGAGGTATCTACGAGCAGTACTTC. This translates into CASRVSGTRGIYEQYF. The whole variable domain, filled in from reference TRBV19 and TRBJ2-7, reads DGGITQSPKYLFRKEGQNVTLSCEQNLNHDAMYWYRQDPGQGLRLIYYSQIVNDFQKGDIAEGYSVSREKKESFPLTVTSAQKNPTAFYLCASRVSGTRGIYEQYFGPGTRLTVT.

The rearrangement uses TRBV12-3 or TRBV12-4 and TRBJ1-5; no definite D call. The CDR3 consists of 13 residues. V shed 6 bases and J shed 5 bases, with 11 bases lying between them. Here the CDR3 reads CASRGLSDQPQHF. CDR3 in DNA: TGTGCCAGCAGAGGACTTTCGGATCAGCCCCAGCATTTT.

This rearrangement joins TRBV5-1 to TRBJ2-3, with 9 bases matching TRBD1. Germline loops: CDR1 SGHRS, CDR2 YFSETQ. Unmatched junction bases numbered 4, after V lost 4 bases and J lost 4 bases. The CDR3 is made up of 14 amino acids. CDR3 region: CASSGGQGADTQYF. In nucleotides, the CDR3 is TGCGCCAGCAGCGGGGGACAGGGAGCAGATACGCAGTATTTT. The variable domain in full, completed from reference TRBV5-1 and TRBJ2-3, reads KAGVTQTPRYLIKTRGQQVTLSCSPISGHRSVSWYQQTPGQGLQFLFEYFSETQRNKGNFPGRFSGRQFSNSRSEMNVSTLELGDSALYLCASSGGQGADTQYFGPGTRLTVL.

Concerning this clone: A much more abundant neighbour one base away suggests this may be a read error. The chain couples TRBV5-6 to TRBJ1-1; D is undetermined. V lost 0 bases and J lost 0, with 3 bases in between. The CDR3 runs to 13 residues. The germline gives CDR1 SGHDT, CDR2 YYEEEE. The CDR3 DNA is TGTGCCAGCAGCTTGGACATGAACACTGAAGCTTTCTTT. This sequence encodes CASSLDMNTEAFF.

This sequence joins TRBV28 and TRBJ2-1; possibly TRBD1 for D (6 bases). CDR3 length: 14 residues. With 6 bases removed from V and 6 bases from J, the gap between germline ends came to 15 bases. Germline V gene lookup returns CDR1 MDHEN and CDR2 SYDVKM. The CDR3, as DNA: TGTGCCAGCAGGGGGGCCTACCCCGTCAATGAGCAGTTCTTC. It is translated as CASRGAYPVNEQFF.